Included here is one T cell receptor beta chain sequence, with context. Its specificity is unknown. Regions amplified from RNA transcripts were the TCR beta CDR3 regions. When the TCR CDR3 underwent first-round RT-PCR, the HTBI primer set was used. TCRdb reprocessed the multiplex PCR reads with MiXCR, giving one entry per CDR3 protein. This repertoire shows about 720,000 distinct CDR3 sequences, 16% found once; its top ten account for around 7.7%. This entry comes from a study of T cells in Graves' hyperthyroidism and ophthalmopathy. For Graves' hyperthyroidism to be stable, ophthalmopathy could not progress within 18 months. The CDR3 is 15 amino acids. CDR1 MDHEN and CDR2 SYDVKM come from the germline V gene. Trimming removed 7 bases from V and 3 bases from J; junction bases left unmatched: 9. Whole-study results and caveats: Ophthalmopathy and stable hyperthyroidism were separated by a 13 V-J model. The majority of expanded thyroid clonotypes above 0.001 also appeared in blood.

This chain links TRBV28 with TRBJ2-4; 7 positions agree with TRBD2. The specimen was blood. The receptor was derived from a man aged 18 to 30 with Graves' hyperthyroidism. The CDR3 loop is CASTPRGRGKNIQYF. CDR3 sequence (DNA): TGTGCCAGCACCCCACGAGGGAGGGGCAAAAACATTCAGTACTTC. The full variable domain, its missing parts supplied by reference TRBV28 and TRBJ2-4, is DVKVTQSSRYLVKRTGEKVFLECVQDMDHENMFWYRQDPGLGLRLIYFSYDVKMKEKGDIPEGYSVSREKKERFSLILESASTNQTSMYLCASTPRGRGKNIQYFGAGTRLSVL.